A single sample gave rise to the 27 T cell receptor beta chains below, sequenced in a study of identical twins. MiXCR, run by TCRdb on the 5' RACE reads, gives a single entry per CDR3 protein. The profile shows 350,000 or so distinct CDR3 sequences, 9% to 15% of them singletons. The data were also submitted as part of a second study, on yellow fever vaccine responses in identical twins.

Sequencing was performed on CD8+ T cells sorted from blood. These receptors all come from a woman under 30 in good health.

This clonotype was counted many times. This rearrangement joins TRBV24-1 to TRBJ2-1; no clear D. This CDR3 region has 13 residues. Germline V gives CDR1 KGHDR, CDR2 SFDVKD. The V gene lost 5 bases and the J gene lost 0 bases, with 4 bases spanning the gap. CDR3 protein: CATSAVSYNEQFF. The CDR3 nucleotides are TGTGCCACCAGTGCGGTCTCCTACAATGAGCAGTTCTTC.

This clonotype was seen more than once but under ten times. The genes are TRBV27 and TRBJ2-4; D not certain. The CDR3 consists of 16 residues. Per the germline V gene, CDR1 is MNHEY and CDR2 is SMNVEV (reference sequence). Trimming stripped 5 bases from V and 0 bases from J, with 14 bases between. CDR3 sequence: CASSPTRILAKNIQYF. As DNA, the CDR3 is TGTGCCAGCAGTCCTACACGGATCTTAGCCAAAAACATTCAGTACTTC.

The chain recombines TRBV10-2 with TRBJ1-3, with D perhaps TRBD1 (6 bases). Germline assignment: CDR1 WSHSY and CDR2 SAAADI. The CDR3 is made up of 16 amino acids. The ends were cut back, 6 bases at V and 4 bases at J, with 19 bases in the middle. CDR3 residues: CASSVTLTGRGNTIYF. As DNA, the CDR3 is TGCGCCAGCAGCGTTACCTTAACAGGGAGGGGAAACACCATATATTTT.

The rearrangement uses TRBV27 and TRBJ2-5; TRBD1 matches 8 bases. Germline V gives CDR1 MNHEY, CDR2 SMNVEV (reference sequence). With 5 bases clipped from V and 2 bases from J, the junction kept 13 bases outside the gene matches. The CDR3 is 17 residues long. CDR3 nucleotides: TGTGCCAGCAGTCCGACCCATCAACAGGGGGATCAAGAGACCCAGTACTTC. This codes for CASSPTHQQGDQETQYF.

A few counts support this clonotype. J is TRBJ2-1 and V is TRBV20-1; 9 bases are a match to TRBD1. The CDR3 consists of 19 residues. The trim removed 5 bases at V and 4 bases at J, leaving 21 bases unmatched. Germline V gene sequence: CDR1 DFQATT, CDR2 SNEGSKA (reference sequence). The CDR3 sequence is CSAHSSGTGLGLRYNEQFF. The CDR3 coding sequence is TGCAGTGCTCATTCCTCCGGGACAGGGTTGGGCCTGAGGTACAATGAGCAGTTCTTC.

This clonotype showed up just a few times. The CDR3 DNA sequence: TGCAGTGCTAGGGGTAGGGGAAGGACAGATACGCAGTATTTT. This encodes CSARGRGRTDTQYF. This chain uses TRBV20-1 with TRBJ2-3; the D gene is possibly TRBD1 (5 bases). Germline CDR1 DFQATT, CDR2 SNEGSKA (reference sequence). This CDR3 is built from 14 residues. The V and J ends lost 3 bases and 3 bases respectively, with 13 bases between them.

Only a few counts were recorded for this clonotype. This sequence joins TRBV3-1 and TRBJ2-1, with D perhaps TRBD2 (5 bases). Per the germline V gene, CDR1 is LGHDT and CDR2 is YNNKEL (reference sequence). The V gene lost 1 base and the J gene lost 3 bases, with 13 bases spanning the gap. The CDR3 loop spans 16 amino acids. CDR3 loop: CASSQGGLEGYNEQFF. The DNA of the CDR3 is TGTGCCAGCAGCCAAGGAGGGCTAGAGGGCTACAATGAGCAGTTCTTC.

Only one count was recorded for this clonotype. The chain carries TRBV2 and TRBJ2-3, with 7 bases aligning to TRBD2. The CDR3 spans 16 residues. The V gene end was trimmed by 5 bases and the J gene end by 0 bases; junction bases not matched to a gene: 8. The germline gives CDR1 SNHLY, CDR2 FYNNEI. CDR3 nucleotides: TGTGCCAGCAGTCAGATGAGACTAGCCAGCACAGATACGCAGTATTTT. Protein: CASSQMRLASTDTQYF.

In its sample, this clonotype was seen many times. The chain employs TRBV12-3 or TRBV12-4 and TRBJ2-7; 12 bases match TRBD2. This CDR3 has 15 amino acids. Trimming cost V 7 bases and J 7 bases; bases outside gene matches: 11. The CDR3 loop is CASNLAGGPLGEQYF. The CDR3 region has the DNA TGTGCCAGCAACCTAGCGGGAGGGCCGTTAGGGGAGCAGTACTTC.

V usage is TRBV7-9 and J usage is TRBJ2-2; possibly TRBD1 or TRBD2 for D (5 bases each). V lost 5 bases to trimming and J lost 3 bases, with 13 bases between them. The CDR3 loop spans 15 amino acids. Germline V CDR1 and CDR2: SEHNR, FQNEAQ (reference sequence). The CDR3 nucleotides are TGTGCCAGCAGCCCCCAGGGACCCTACACCGGGGAGCTGTTTTTT. As protein: CASSPQGPYTGELFF.

This clonotype showed up just a few times. The CDR3 is CSAIAIGADTQYF. In nucleotides, the CDR3 is TGCAGTGCTATAGCGATTGGTGCAGATACGCAGTATTTT. The genes are TRBV20-1 and TRBJ2-3; tentative D call: TRBD2 (5 bases). Deletions cut 4 bases from V and 4 bases from J, with 12 bases between. The CDR3 sequence is 13 residues long. Germline assignment: CDR1 DFQATT and CDR2 SNEGSKA (reference sequence).

CDR3 loop: CASSLRLAGDRETQYF. The CDR3, as DNA: TGTGCCAGCAGCCTACGACTAGCGGGAGATCGAGAGACCCAGTACTTC. The rearrangement uses TRBV7-9 and TRBJ2-5, with 12 bases lining up with TRBD2. The CDR3 loop spans 16 amino acids. Germline CDR1 and CDR2: SEHNR and FQNEAQ (reference sequence). V lost 5 bases and J lost 4; bases outside the gene matches: 8.

Only a few counts were recorded for this clonotype. This sequence joins TRBV12-3 or TRBV12-4 and TRBJ2-1; D is ambiguous. V lost 5 bases to trimming and J lost 0 bases, with 8 bases between them. The CDR3 runs to 14 residues. CDR3 protein: CASSPRNSYNEQFF. The CDR3 coding sequence is TGTGCCAGCAGTCCTCGTAACTCCTACAATGAGCAGTTCTTC.

The rearrangement joins TRBV6-5 to TRBJ1-2, with 9 bases matching TRBD1. V lost 4 bases and J lost 6; bases outside the gene matches: 6. Looked up from germline, CDR1 is MNHEY and CDR2 is SVGAGI. The CDR3 has 14 amino acids. CDR3: CASSLLGTGNGYTF. The CDR3 DNA sequence: TGTGCCAGCAGTTTACTTGGGACAGGGAATGGCTACACCTTC.

The V and J genes are TRBV2 and TRBJ2-7, with 7 nucleotides matching TRBD2. The CDR3 has 13 residues. Germline CDR1 reads SNHLY; CDR2 reads FYNNEI. J lost 2 bases, V lost 4 bases, and 2 bases had no gene match. The DNA for the CDR3 is TGTGCCAGCAGTGTAAGCGGGGCCTACGAGCAGTACTTC. Translated, it gives CASSVSGAYEQYF.

This clonotype was detected only a few times. V and J are TRBV6-1 and TRBJ2-7; D is unclear. There are 15 residues in the CDR3. Germline lookup yields CDR1 MNHNS and CDR2 SASEGT. Between the trimmed V and J ends, which lost 0 bases and 2 bases, there was a span of 11 bases. CDR3 sequence reads: CASSEAQSAAYEQYF. The CDR3 DNA is TGTGCCAGCAGTGAAGCGCAGTCGGCAGCCTACGAGCAGTACTTC.

The CDR3 DNA is TGTGCCAGCAGTGAACTAAGAGGGAAAACTGAAGCTTTCTTT. Its translation: CASSELRGKTEAFF. The rearrangement links TRBV2 to TRBJ1-1; no reliable D call. Trimming removed 2 bases from V and 5 bases from J, with 12 bases in between. This CDR3 comprises 14 residues. Germline values: CDR1 SNHLY, CDR2 FYNNEI.

This clonotype appeared many times. The rearrangement links TRBV4-2 to TRBJ2-1; tentative D call: TRBD2 (5 bases). CDR3 size: 15 residues. The V gene's germline CDR1 is LGHNA and CDR2 YNFKEQ. V was cut by 3 bases and J by 8 bases, with 17 bases left in between. The CDR3: CASSQEELRRHEQFF. The CDR3 DNA sequence: TGTGCCAGCAGCCAGGAGGAACTGAGAAGGCATGAGCAGTTCTTC.

At least ten counts were recorded for this clonotype. The chain carries TRBV6-2 or TRBV6-3 and TRBJ2-5; no firm D call. The CDR3 covers 13 residues. Deletions cut 0 bases from V and 4 bases from J, with 6 bases between. The germline V gene has CDR1 MNHEY and CDR2 SVGEGT. CDR3 DNA: TGTGCCAGCAGTTACTCTAGGGCAGAGACCCAGTACTTC. This translates into CASSYSRAETQYF.

This clonotype was found a few times. The chain uses TRBV27 and TRBJ2-2; TRBD2 matches at 8 bases. Trimming took 2 bases from V and 2 from J; bases not matched to a gene: 1. Germline lookup yields CDR1 MNHEY and CDR2 SMNVEV (reference sequence). The CDR3 consists of 15 residues. The CDR3, as DNA: TGTGCCAGCAGTTTAGTAGCGGGAAACACCGGGGAGCTGTTTTTT. Translation gives CASSLVAGNTGELFF.

This clonotype was observed at least ten times. The genes are TRBV5-1 and TRBJ1-1, with 7 bases fitting TRBD1. This CDR3 contains 19 residues. V gave up 0 bases and J gave up 3 bases; unmatched junction bases: 17. CDR1 SGHRS and CDR2 YFSETQ come from the germline V gene. The CDR3 DNA reads as TGCGCCAGCAGCTTGGTGGTTAGGACAGGAGACTACGGGGACACTGAAGCTTTCTTT. As protein: CASSLVVRTGDYGDTEAFF. The variable domain in full, completed from reference TRBV5-1 and TRBJ1-1, reads KAGVTQTPRYLIKTRGQQVTLSCSPISGHRSVSWYQQTPGQGLQFLFEYFSETQRNKGNFPGRFSGRQFSNSRSEMNVSTLELGDSALYLCASSLVVRTGDYGDTEAFFGQGTRLTVV.

This clonotype was counted only a few times. The chain has TRBV7-8 and TRBJ2-2, with D possibly matching TRBD1 (6 bases). The CDR3 length is 15 residues. V was cut by 1 base and J by 1 base, with 7 bases left in between. Germline CDR1 is SGHVS and CDR2 is FQNEAQ. The CDR3 loop is CASSLGRGNTGELFF. CDR3 nucleotides: TGTGCCAGCAGCTTAGGCAGGGGGAACACCGGGGAGCTGTTTTTT.

This clonotype was seen at least ten times. The V and J genes are TRBV12-3 or TRBV12-4 and TRBJ2-1; the D is unclear. The CDR3 consists of 14 residues. V was pared by 2 bases and J by 8 bases, with 13 bases between. The CDR3 DNA reads TGTGCCAGCAGTTTACTCCTCGTGGTAGATGAGCAGTTCTTC. It translates to CASSLLLVVDEQFF.

This clonotype was detected ten times or more. V gene TRBV15 combines with J gene TRBJ2-2; D possibly corresponds to TRBD2 (6 bases). The ends were cut back, 0 bases at V and 4 bases at J, with 12 bases in the middle. The germline V gene encodes CDR1 LNHNV and CDR2 YYDKDF (reference sequence). The CDR3 totals 16 residues. CDR3 DNA: TGTGCCACCAGCAGAGAACTAGCTTGGGGCACCGGGGAGCTGTTTTTT. It is translated as CATSRELAWGTGELFF.

This clonotype was picked up a small number of times. The genes are TRBV20-1 and TRBJ2-1, with D possibly being TRBD1 (6 bases). This CDR3 region has 17 residues. Trimming took off 6 bases at V and 3 bases at J, with 24 bases between the two ends. Germline values: CDR1 DFQATT, CDR2 SNEGSKA (reference sequence). This CDR3 is CSAYPMGALAVYNEQFF. The DNA for the CDR3 is TGCAGTGCGTACCCCATGGGGGCGCTAGCAGTCTACAATGAGCAGTTCTTC.

The chain is built from TRBV28 and TRBJ2-7, with D possibly matching TRBD2 (5 bases). The length of the CDR3 is 14 residues. The V gene lost 5 bases and the J gene lost 5 bases, with 16 bases spanning the gap. The germline V gene encodes CDR1 MDHEN and CDR2 SYDVKM. In nucleotides, the CDR3 is TGTGCCAGCAGTCAGTCGGGGATCTCGGACGAGCAGTACTTC. It is translated as CASSQSGISDEQYF.

The V gene is TRBV6-6, the J gene TRBJ2-1; D perhaps matches TRBD1 (5 bases). The V gene's germline CDR1 is MNHNY and CDR2 SVGAGI (reference sequence). CDR3 length: 12 residues. Trimming shortened V by 1 base and J by 8 bases, and 6 bases separated the two germline ends. CDR3 in DNA: TGTGCCAGCAGTTACTTAGGGGATGAGCAGTTCTTC. Translation: CASSYLGDEQFF.